Included here is one T cell receptor (beta chain) sequence, with context. The antigen remains undetermined. The record originates from a study of blood T cells in healthy people across ages. Points from the study as a whole: No one knew whether donors had CMV, which possibly confounded expanded clonotype changes.

Primed by a sample-barcoded 5' primer and a J-beta primer mix, a second PCR proceeded for roughly 7 to 12 cycles. Each cDNA molecule was tagged by a template-switch adaptor with 12 random nucleotides. In TCRdb, the 5' RACE reads were re-called with MiXCR into one record per CDR3 protein. The table shows some 900,000 distinct CDR3 sequences, with 48% occurring only once. There are 16 residues in the CDR3. Germline V gene data show CDR1 as SGHAT and CDR2 as FQNNGV. With 5 bases removed from V and 2 bases from J, the gap between germline ends came to 19 bases. This receptor was identified in a man younger than 45 in good health. The specimen sequenced was blood. The chain employs TRBV11-2 and TRBJ2-7; tentative D call: TRBD1 (7 bases). The CDR3 DNA reads as TGTGCCAGCAGCCAGGGGGGAGTCTACGATACCTACGAGCAGTACTTC. This gives the protein CASSQGGVYDTYEQYF.